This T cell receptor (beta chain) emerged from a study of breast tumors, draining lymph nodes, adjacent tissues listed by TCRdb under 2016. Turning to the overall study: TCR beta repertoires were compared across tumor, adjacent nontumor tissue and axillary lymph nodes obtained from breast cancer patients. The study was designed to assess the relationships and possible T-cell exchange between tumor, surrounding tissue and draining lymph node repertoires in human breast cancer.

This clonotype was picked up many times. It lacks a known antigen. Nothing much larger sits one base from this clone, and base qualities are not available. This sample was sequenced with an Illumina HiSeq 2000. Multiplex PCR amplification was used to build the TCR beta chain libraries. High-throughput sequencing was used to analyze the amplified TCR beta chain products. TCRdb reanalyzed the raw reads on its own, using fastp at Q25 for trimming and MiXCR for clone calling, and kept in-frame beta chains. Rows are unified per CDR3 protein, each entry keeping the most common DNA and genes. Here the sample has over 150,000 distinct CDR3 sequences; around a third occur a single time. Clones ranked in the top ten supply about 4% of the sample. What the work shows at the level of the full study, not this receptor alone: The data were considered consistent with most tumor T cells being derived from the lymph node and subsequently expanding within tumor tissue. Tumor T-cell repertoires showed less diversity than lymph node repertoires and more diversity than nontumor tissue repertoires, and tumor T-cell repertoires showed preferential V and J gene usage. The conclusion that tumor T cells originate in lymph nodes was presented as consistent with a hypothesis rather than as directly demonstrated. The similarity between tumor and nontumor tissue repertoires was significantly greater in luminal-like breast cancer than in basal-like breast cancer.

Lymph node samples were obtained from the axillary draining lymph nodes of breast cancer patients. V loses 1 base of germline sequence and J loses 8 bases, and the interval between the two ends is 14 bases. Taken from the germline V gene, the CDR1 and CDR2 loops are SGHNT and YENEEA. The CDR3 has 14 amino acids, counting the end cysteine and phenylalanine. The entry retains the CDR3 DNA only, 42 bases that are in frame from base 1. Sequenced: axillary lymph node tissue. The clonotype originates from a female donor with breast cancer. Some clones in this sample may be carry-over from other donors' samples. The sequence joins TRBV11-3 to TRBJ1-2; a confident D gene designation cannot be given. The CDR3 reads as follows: CASSLVRTGDGYTF. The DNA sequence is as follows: TGTGCCAGCAGCTTAGTTCGGACCGGCGACGGCTACACCTTC.